Listed here are 27 T cell receptor beta chains from one sample, sequenced in a study of blood T cell repertoires in COVID-19. TCRdb's copy holds only in-frame clones and misses some; the assay was immunoSEQ multiplex PCR. The sample records 20,000 to 25,000 clones, less than 90% being singletons. Sequencing was performed on peripheral blood. All receptors come from a human donor with acute or convalescent COVID-19. The donor label of this sample is uncertain.

V is TRBV30 and J is TRBJ1-1, with D unresolved. Trimming removed 1 base from V and 3 bases from J, with 12 bases in between. This CDR3 contains 14 residues. Germline CDR1 and CDR2: GTSNPN and SVGIG (reference sequence). CDR3 in DNA: TGTGCCTGGAGTGAACTGGGCAGATACACTGAAGCTTTCTTT. It yields the protein CAWSELGRYTEAFF.

V is TRBV5-1 and J is TRBJ1-1; D is undetermined. Germline V lookup: CDR1 SGHRS, CDR2 YFSETQ. V dropped 3 bases and J dropped 0 bases, with 6 bases sitting between them. This CDR3 contains 13 residues. The CDR3 region has the DNA TGCGCCAGCAGCTCCCTTTTGAACACTGAAGCTTTCTTT. Translating it yields CASSSLLNTEAFF.

The V gene is TRBV7-3, the J gene TRBJ2-5, with 7 nucleotides matching TRBD2. With 5 bases clipped from V and 3 bases from J, the junction kept 3 bases outside the gene matches. The CDR3 has 13 amino acids. The germline V gene has CDR1 SGHTA and CDR2 FQGTGA. CDR3 sequence reads: CASSRGVEETQYF. In DNA form, the CDR3 reads TGTGCCAGCAGCCGGGGGGTAGAAGAGACCCAGTACTTC.

The chain uses TRBV13 and TRBJ2-7; 7 positions agree with TRBD1. The V segment lost 6 bases and the J segment 4 bases; nucleotides outside the gene matches: 12. The CDR3 extends over 15 amino acids. CDR1 and CDR2 from the germline V gene are PRHDT and FYEKMQ (reference sequence). CDR3 residues: CASSPGDSAGYEQYF. In DNA form, the CDR3 reads TGTGCCAGCAGTCCAGGGGACAGTGCAGGGTACGAGCAGTACTTC.

The chain is built from TRBV2 and TRBJ1-1; D may be TRBD1 (5 bases). V lost 9 bases to trimming and J lost 3 bases, with 14 bases between them. The CDR3 is 13 residues long. From germline, CDR1 is SNHLY and CDR2 FYNNEI. Here the CDR3 DNA reads TGTGCCAGAGAACTAAAAGGGGACACTGAAGCTTTCTTT. Residues: CARELKGDTEAFF.

This chain uses TRBV24-1 with TRBJ1-4; D might be TRBD1 (5 bases). Between the trimmed V and J ends, which lost 5 bases and 0 bases, there was a span of 15 bases. The CDR3 extends over 17 amino acids. Germline V gene lookup returns CDR1 KGHDR and CDR2 SFDVKD. The CDR3 spells CATSVWGLFATNEKLFF. Here the CDR3 DNA reads TGTGCCACCAGTGTGTGGGGACTCTTTGCAACTAATGAAAAACTGTTTTTT.

V gene TRBV24-1 combines with J gene TRBJ2-1; 15 nucleotides match TRBD2. V shed 6 bases, J shed 2 bases, and the junction held 7 bases outside the gene matches. Germline-derived CDR1 and CDR2 are KGHDR and SFDVKD. This CDR3 is 18 amino acids long. CDR3 sequence reads: CATSRVGLAGGPYNEQFF. CDR3 DNA: TGTGCCACCAGTCGTGTGGGACTAGCGGGAGGCCCCTACAATGAGCAGTTCTTC.

As DNA, the CDR3 is TGTGCCAGCAGCGCCGGGACAGGGGTGCCCGGGGAGCTGTTTTTT. Translating it yields CASSAGTGVPGELFF. This chain uses TRBV6-5 with TRBJ2-2; TRBD1 matches 10 bases. With V trimmed by 6 bases and J by 6 bases, 7 bases remained unmatched. Germline CDR1 and CDR2: MNHEY and SVGAGI. This CDR3 has 15 residues.

The rearrangement joins TRBV27 to TRBJ1-1; 9 nucleotides align to TRBD1. The trim removed 5 bases at V and 7 bases at J, leaving 8 bases unmatched. Per germline, CDR1 MNHEY and CDR2 SMNVEV (reference sequence). The CDR3 runs to 14 residues. DNA of the CDR3: TGTGCCAGCAGTCAAAACAGGGGGCAGGGTGAAGCTTTCTTT. Translated: CASSQNRGQGEAFF.

The genes are TRBV6-6 and TRBJ1-5; 10 positions match TRBD1. In germline, CDR1 is MNHNY, CDR2 SVGAGI (reference sequence). V was clipped by 6 bases and J by 2 bases; unmatched bases: 7. This CDR3 is built from 16 residues. The CDR3 DNA reads as TGTGCCAGCAGAACCCCCGGGACAGGGGGCAATCAGCCCCAGCATTTT. Encoded protein: CASRTPGTGGNQPQHF.

The genes are TRBV5-6 and TRBJ1-2; D uncertain. Trimming removed 0 bases from V and 1 base from J, with 7 bases in between. Germline lookup yields CDR1 SGHDT and CDR2 YYEEEE. This CDR3 spans 14 amino acids. The CDR3 DNA is TGTGCCAGCAGCTTGGGCCAGATTAACTATGGCTACACCTTC. It codes for CASSLGQINYGYTF.

The chain carries TRBV2 and TRBJ2-5; D is perhaps TRBD2 (6 bases). Germline assignment: CDR1 SNHLY and CDR2 FYNNEI. V was pared by 4 bases and J by 2 bases, with 14 bases between. This CDR3 region has 15 residues. CDR3 protein: CASSGIGGRQETQYF. As DNA, the CDR3 is TGTGCCAGCAGTGGTATCGGGGGAAGGCAAGAGACCCAGTACTTC.

The V gene is TRBV2, the J gene TRBJ2-5; perhaps TRBD2 as D (8 bases). Trimming took 5 bases from V and 3 from J, leaving 19 bases between them. The CDR3 contains 16 residues. The germline CDR1 and CDR2 sequences are SNHLY and FYNNEI. The CDR3 loop is CASSRDSAGGKETQYF. The CDR3 DNA reads TGTGCCAGCAGTCGGGACAGTGCGGGGGGTAAAGAGACCCAGTACTTC. The entire variable domain, with the rest obtained from reference TRBV2 and TRBJ2-5, is as follows: EPEVTQTPSHQVTQMGQEVILRCVPISNHLYFYWYRQILGQKVEFLVSFYNNEISEKSEIFDDQFSVERPDGSNFTLKIRSTKLEDSAMYFCASSRDSAGGKETQYFGPGTRLLVL.

The genes are TRBV19 and TRBJ1-2, with a possible D match to TRBD1 (5 bases). Germline V gene data show CDR1 as LNHDA and CDR2 as SQIVND (reference sequence). The V gene lost 8 bases and the J gene lost 8 bases, with 21 bases spanning the gap. The CDR3 spans 14 residues. The CDR3: CASGGLARAGGYTF. The CDR3 nucleotides are TGTGCCAGTGGGGGACTGGCCCGAGCGGGGGGCTACACCTTC.

In this sample, this clone turned up a few times. V is TRBV7-8 and J is TRBJ1-5, with a weak D call TRBD1 (5 bases). Per the germline V gene, CDR1 is SGHVS and CDR2 is FQNEAQ. This CDR3 has 15 amino acids. Trimming took off 5 bases at V and 1 base at J, with 12 bases between the two ends. The CDR3 sequence is CASSLDRQSNQPQHF. CDR3 coding DNA: TGTGCCAGCAGCCTGGACCGACAGAGCAATCAGCCCCAGCATTTT. Complete variable domain (other parts from reference TRBV7-8 and TRBJ1-5): GAGVSQSPRYKVAKRGQDVALRCDPISGHVSLFWYQQALGQGPEFLTYFQNEAQLDKSGLPSDRFFAERPEGSVSTLKIQRTQQEDSAVYLCASSLDRQSNQPQHFGDGTRLSIL.

CDR3 loop: CASLGGEGYTF. CDR3 nucleotides: TGTGCCAGCCTTGGGGGGGAAGGCTACACCTTC. This chain links TRBV12-3 or TRBV12-4 with TRBJ1-2; weak D call: TRBD1 (5 bases). This CDR3 contains 11 residues. V dropped 8 bases and J dropped 8 bases, with 12 bases sitting between them.

This chain uses TRBV7-3 with TRBJ2-5; maybe TRBD1 (7 bases). The CDR3 totals 15 residues. The germline V and J ends were trimmed by 5 bases and 1 base, with 14 bases remaining between them. Germline CDR1 is SGHTA and CDR2 is FQGTGA. CDR3 protein: CASSPGDSIQETQYF. CDR3 DNA sequence: TGTGCCAGCAGCCCGGGGGACAGCATCCAAGAGACCCAGTACTTC. Based on the CDR3 plus reference TRBV7-3 and TRBJ2-5, the full variable domain is GAGVSQTPSNKVTEKGKYVELRCDPISGHTALYWYRQSLGQGPEFLIYFQGTGAADDSGLPNDRFFAVRPEGSVSTLKIQRTERGDSAVYLCASSPGDSIQETQYFGPGTRLLVL.

This clone has just a few counts. This chain links TRBV5-6 with TRBJ2-4, with D perhaps matching TRBD2 (5 bases). The germline gives CDR1 SGHDT, CDR2 YYEEEE. This CDR3 spans 12 amino acids. V gave up 3 bases and J gave up 9 bases, with 10 bases separating them. CDR3 sequence: CASSSVEGIQYF. CDR3 DNA sequence: TGTGCCAGCAGCTCAGTAGAGGGCATTCAGTACTTC.

The V and J genes are TRBV29-1 and TRBJ1-2; D is ambiguous. The V end lost 4 bases, the J end lost 5 bases, and 14 bases lay between the germline ends. This CDR3 has 13 residues. Per the germline V gene, CDR1 is SQVTM and CDR2 is ANQGSEA. The CDR3 nucleotides read TGCAGCGTTGGGTCGGGGTTGGGTTATGGCTACACCTTC. Its protein is CSVGSGLGYGYTF.

V usage is TRBV5-4 and J usage is TRBJ2-1, with 11 bases lining up with TRBD2. This CDR3 has 15 residues. Germline-derived CDR1 and CDR2 are SGHNT and YYREEE (reference sequence). V lost 4 bases to trimming and J lost 4 bases; unmatched junction nucleotides: 4. The CDR3 sequence is CASSRTSGGYNEQFF. For the CDR3, the DNA is TGTGCCAGCAGCCGAACTAGCGGGGGATACAATGAGCAGTTCTTC.

The chain recombines TRBV3-1 (or the pseudogene TRBV3-2) with TRBJ2-7, with 9 bases that match TRBD2. The V and J ends lost 0 bases and 5 bases, in that order; junction bases with no gene match: 5. The CDR3 covers 15 residues. Germline values: CDR1 LGHDT, CDR2 YNNKEL (reference sequence). CDR3 region: CASSQDGASGNEQYF. In nucleotides, the CDR3 is TGTGCCAGCAGCCAAGATGGGGCTAGCGGGAACGAGCAGTACTTC.

This sequence joins TRBV7-2 and TRBJ2-5; 9 bases are shared with TRBD1. Germline loops: CDR1 SGHTA, CDR2 FQGNSA. This CDR3 contains 16 residues. J gave up 8 bases and V 0 bases, and 10 bases lay outside the gene matches. The CDR3 sequence: CASSLALTGGMDTQYF. The CDR3 region has the DNA TGTGCCAGCAGCTTAGCCCTGACAGGGGGAATGGATACCCAGTACTTC.

This clone was found once. The genes are TRBV7-2 and TRBJ2-7, with 15 bases fitting TRBD2. The germline V gene has CDR1 SGHTA and CDR2 FQGNSA. V lost 3 bases, J lost 3 bases, and 3 bases stayed unmatched. CDR3 size: 16 residues. This CDR3 reads CASSFGTSGGYYEQYF. The CDR3 DNA reads as TGTGCCAGCAGCTTCGGGACTAGCGGGGGGTACTACGAGCAGTACTTC.

The chain employs TRBV7-2 and TRBJ2-7; a possible D gene is TRBD2 (5 bases). The CDR3 sequence is 13 residues long. V was shortened by 6 bases and J by 6 bases, with 15 bases between the two germline ends. Germline CDR1 is SGHTA and CDR2 is FQGNSA. CDR3 DNA sequence: TGTGCCAGCAGTCCCACGGGGTTGGGCGAGCAGTACTTC. The encoded protein is CASSPTGLGEQYF.

The chain recombines TRBV14 with TRBJ1-2; maybe TRBD1 (6 bases). V was trimmed by 2 bases and J by 4 bases, leaving 8 bases between them. This CDR3 comprises 13 residues. Germline assignment: CDR1 SGHDN and CDR2 FVKESK. CDR3 protein: CASSQKTGYGYTF. The DNA of the CDR3 is TGTGCCAGCAGCCAAAAGACAGGCTATGGCTACACCTTC. Based on the CDR3 plus reference TRBV14 and TRBJ1-2, the full variable domain is EAGVTQFPSHSVIEKGQTVTLRCDPISGHDNLYWYRRVMGKEIKFLLHFVKESKQDESGMPNNRFLAERTGGTYSTLKVQPAELEDSGVYFCASSQKTGYGYTFGSGTRLTVV.

The chain employs TRBV30 and TRBJ2-3, with TRBD1 matching 9 bases. Germline loops: CDR1 GTSNPN, CDR2 SVGIG (reference sequence). This CDR3 contains 15 residues. J was trimmed by 1 base and V by 0 bases; bases with no gene match: 2. CDR3 sequence (DNA): TGTGCCTGGAGTGTTGACAGGGGGGGCACAGATACGCAGTATTTT. This codes for CAWSVDRGGTDTQYF.

The genes are TRBV14 and TRBJ1-6, with TRBD1 as a possible D gene (5 bases). CDR1 is SGHDN and CDR2 is FVKESK in the germline V gene. V lost 10 bases, J lost 5 bases, and 18 bases lay in between. CDR3 length: 15 residues. The chain's CDR3 is CATKANLGDNSPLHF. DNA for the CDR3: TGTGCCACTAAAGCCAACTTAGGGGATAATTCACCCCTCCACTTT.